This TCR beta chain was obtained from a study of blood T cell repertoires in COVID-19. Study-wide background: COVID-19 samples, acute and convalescent, were from the United States, Italy and Spain. The analysed material was cDNA or gDNA that came from T cells, B-cell-depleted T cells, or PBMCs.

Germline CDR1 and CDR2: SGHRS and YFSETQ. This CDR3 has 13 residues. Trimming removed 7 bases from V and 1 base from J, with 11 bases in between. How the authors handled the data: Reference gene primer amplification gave estimated nucleated cell counts. The repertoire was sequenced with immunoSEQ multiplex PCR; TCRdb's copy has only in-frame clones and lacks some. That table is the source of V, J and clone size, and D and trimming were worked out from the DNA. The sample yields over 25,000 clones, 75% to 90% seen once. The clonotype was recovered from a man in his sixties with acute or convalescent COVID-19. Sequencing used peripheral blood. The J gene is TRBJ1-1, the V gene TRBV5-1; D gene ambiguous. The CDR3 reads CASDLTGNTEAFF. The CDR3 nucleotides read TGCGCCAGCGACTTGACGGGGAACACTGAAGCTTTCTTT.